This TCR beta chain derives from a study of T cell changes during pregnancy in multiple sclerosis. The protocol was immunoSEQ multiplex PCR, while the TCRdb copy is restricted to in-frame clones and leaves out a portion. The sample records roughly 50,000 clones, over 80% being singletons. The sequence was collected from a female donor with multiple sclerosis, enrolled in a pregnancy study. The sequencing here drew on CD4+ T cells from peripheral blood mononuclear cells, taken in the third trimester of pregnancy.

DNA of the CDR3: TGTGCCAGCAGCTTAGATTCAGGGGGGCGAGGCACTGAAGCTTTCTTT. Translating it yields CASSLDSGGRGTEAFF. The V and J genes are TRBV13 and TRBJ1-1; 7 positions match TRBD1. This CDR3 is 16 amino acids long. The V gene end was trimmed by 1 base and the J gene end by 4 bases; junction bases not matched to a gene: 9. CDR1 is PRHDT and CDR2 is FYEKMQ in the germline V gene (reference sequence).